One sample yielded the 14 T cell receptor beta chains listed below, sequenced in a study of blood T cell repertoires in COVID-19. Using immunoSEQ multiplex PCR, the repertoire was profiled, and TCRdb retains in-frame clones only, with some absent. The data show 330,000 or so clones, roughly 87% seen once. Sequencing input: peripheral blood. These TCRs come from a man in his thirties or forties with COVID-19, enrolled during active disease.

The chain combines TRBV4-1 with TRBJ2-4; D is unclear. Trimming removed 2 bases at V and 2 bases at J, with 7 bases between. In germline, CDR1 is MGHRA, CDR2 YSYEKL. The CDR3 is made up of 14 amino acids. This CDR3 reads CASSQPPTKNIQYF. CDR3 DNA: TGCGCCAGCAGCCAACCACCTACCAAAAACATTCAGTACTTC.

This clone was recorded only once. A read error may account for a junction end that differs from germline. The chain has TRBV29-1 and TRBJ1-4; 7 bases map to TRBD1. The CDR3 runs 13 residues. Looked up from germline, CDR1 is SQVTM and CDR2 is ANQGSEA. Here the CDR3 DNA reads TGCAGCGCCTTGACAGGGTATAATGAAAAGCTGTTTTTT. This codes for CSALTGYNEKLFF.

This clone is a singleton in its sample. The V call is TRBV6-6, the J call TRBJ2-2; D is unresolved. The CDR3 is 13 amino acids. Germline CDR1 is MNHNY and CDR2 is SVGAGI (reference sequence). The V end lost 5 bases, the J end lost 4 bases, and 8 bases lay between the germline ends. The CDR3 loop is CASSPQSTGELFF. The CDR3 nucleotides are TGTGCCAGCAGTCCCCAGTCCACCGGGGAGCTGTTTTTT.

This clone appeared a single time. J is TRBJ1-5 and V is TRBV7-8; D is possibly TRBD1 (6 bases). Trimming removed 5 bases from V and 11 bases from J, with 22 bases in between. The CDR3 runs to 15 residues. Germline loops: CDR1 SGHVS, CDR2 FQNEAQ. CDR3 bases: TGTGCCAGCAGCCTATCAGAGACAGGCGAGTTAGCCCAGCATTTT. Translation: CASSLSETGELAQHF.

The gene calls are TRBV25-1 and TRBJ2-5; TRBD2 is a possible D gene (6 bases). Per germline, CDR1 MGHDK and CDR2 SYGVNS. Between the trimmed V and J ends, which lost 1 base and 5 bases, there was a span of 11 bases. This CDR3 is 14 amino acids long. The CDR3 DNA reads as TGTGCCAGCAGTGAATTCGGGGGACTGGAGACCCAGTACTTC. Translated: CASSEFGGLETQYF.

The gene calls are TRBV19 and TRBJ2-3; 7 nucleotides align to TRBD2. CDR3 length equals 15 residues. Germline V gives CDR1 LNHDA, CDR2 SQIVND (reference sequence). With 8 bases clipped from V and 6 bases from J, the junction kept 14 bases outside the gene matches. CDR3 region: CASADMPGGSDTQYF. The CDR3 DNA is TGTGCCAGTGCCGATATGCCGGGGGGTAGCGATACGCAGTATTTT. The full variable domain, its missing parts supplied by reference TRBV19 and TRBJ2-3, is DGGITQSPKYLFRKEGQNVTLSCEQNLNHDAMYWYRQDPGQGLRLIYYSQIVNDFQKGDIAEGYSVSREKKESFPLTVTSAQKNPTAFYLCASADMPGGSDTQYFGPGTRLTVL.

This chain joins TRBV18 and TRBJ2-4; TRBD2 matches 11 bases. The V gene end was trimmed by 5 bases and the J gene end by 0 bases; junction bases not matched to a gene: 9. Germline V lookup: CDR1 KGHSH, CDR2 LQKENI. This CDR3 comprises 18 residues. The CDR3 sequence: CASSSIAGGPGAKNIQYF. The CDR3 nucleotides read TGTGCCAGCTCATCTATAGCGGGAGGGCCTGGAGCCAAAAACATTCAGTACTTC.

The V call is TRBV23-1, the J call TRBJ2-4; 7 bases map to TRBD1. TRBV23-1 is an ORF; its function is uncertain. Trimming removed 2 bases from V and 7 bases from J; junction bases left unmatched: 5. This CDR3 region has 14 residues. CDR3 coding DNA: TGCGCCAGCAGTCAACCGGGACAGTGGAACATTCAGTACTTC. Protein: CASSQPGQWNIQYF.

The V gene is TRBV5-4, the J gene TRBJ2-5; no clear D gene. The CDR3 runs 16 residues. Germline CDR1 SGHNT, CDR2 YYREEE (reference sequence). V was clipped by 2 bases and J by 0 bases, with 14 bases between them. The CDR3 nucleotides read TGTGCCAGCAGCTTCTGGGCTTCCCCGTACCAAGAGACCCAGTACTTC. The encoded protein is CASSFWASPYQETQYF. Full variable domain (missing parts from reference TRBV5-4 and TRBJ2-5): ETGVTQSPTHLIKTRGQQVTLRCSSQSGHNTVSWYQQALGQGPQFIFQYYREEENGRGNFPPRFSGLQFPNYSSELNVNALELDDSALYLCASSFWASPYQETQYFGPGTRLLVL.

The V and J genes are TRBV6-5 and TRBJ1-6, with TRBD1 matching 7 bases. V was clipped by 7 bases and J by 2 bases; unmatched bases: 5. The CDR3 spans 15 residues. Looked up from germline, CDR1 is MNHEY and CDR2 is SVGAGI. The CDR3 region is CASTRGQPYNSPLHF. The CDR3, as DNA: TGTGCCAGCACCCGGGGACAGCCCTATAATTCACCCCTCCACTTT.

The chain has TRBV5-1 and TRBJ1-1; perhaps TRBD1 as D (5 bases). The CDR3 is made up of 14 amino acids. The germline V gene encodes CDR1 SGHRS and CDR2 YFSETQ. Trimming stripped 3 bases from V and 4 bases from J, with 13 bases between. CDR3 region: CASSWEGVGTEAFF. In DNA, the CDR3 is TGCGCCAGCAGCTGGGAAGGGGTAGGCACTGAAGCTTTCTTT.

The V gene is TRBV10-3, the J gene TRBJ2-7, with D possibly TRBD1 on 5 matching bases. This CDR3 is 12 amino acids long. Per the germline V gene, CDR1 is ENHRY and CDR2 is SYGVKD. V lost 5 bases to trimming and J lost 1 base, with 6 bases between them. DNA for the CDR3: TGTGCCATCAGTTCAGGGTCCTACGAGCAGTACTTC. Translation gives CAISSGSYEQYF.

The V and J genes are TRBV10-3 and TRBJ1-5; D is possibly TRBD1 (6 bases). Trimming shortened V by 3 bases and J by 2 bases, and 20 bases separated the two germline ends. The CDR3 covers 18 residues. The germline CDR1 and CDR2 sequences are ENHRY and SYGVKD. CDR3 loop: CAISERSRGYIGNQPQHF. The CDR3 region has the DNA TGTGCCATCAGTGAAAGGAGCAGGGGCTATATAGGCAATCAGCCCCAGCATTTT.

The chain employs TRBV4-1 and TRBJ1-2; 9 bases agree with TRBD1. Per germline, CDR1 MGHRA and CDR2 YSYEKL. The CDR3 runs 16 residues. V lost 2 bases and J lost 6; bases outside the gene matches: 10. The CDR3 here is CASSQPRTGVTHGYTF. The CDR3 region has the DNA TGCGCCAGCAGCCAACCTCGGACAGGGGTAACCCATGGCTACACCTTC.